Listed below are T cell receptor beta chains from one sample, sequenced in a study of CD8+ T cells in alopecia areata. Method: immunoSEQ multiplex PCR; TCRdb's copy keeps in-frame clones and lacks some. The top ten clones hold 4.2% of a sample with about 210,000 clones, roughly 64% of them seen once. The material sequenced was CD4+ T cells sorted from blood, taken at week 4, from a patient treated with tofacitinib. Source of these receptors: a human donor with alopecia areata. The CDR3 runs from the conserved cysteine through the conserved F or W. A D gene is named only where the DNA matches it firmly. Clone size is shown for a subset of rows, as once, few, many or a class of expanded clone.

>TRBV25-1|.|TRBJ1-1|.
CASSEYRVPNTEAFF
TGTGCCAGCAGTGAATATAGAGTCCCGAACACTGAAGCTTTCTTT
>TRBV4-2|.|TRBJ2-3|.
CASSQLGTDTQYF
TGTGCCAGCAGCCAACTAGGCACAGATACGCAGTATTTT
>TRBV5-1|TRBD1|TRBJ2-5|.
CASSLGTGEETQYF
TGCGCCAGCAGCTTGGGCACAGGGGAAGAGACCCAGTACTTC
>TRBV20-1|.|TRBJ2-3|.
CSASIGDTQYF
TGCAGTGCTAGTATCGGGGATACGCAGTATTTT
>TRBV4-1|.|TRBJ2-3|.
CASSRPTASRATDTQYF
TGCGCCAGCAGCCGACCTACGGCCTCTAGGGCCACAGATACGCAGTATTTT
>TRBV29-1|.|TRBJ2-1|once
CSVGYEQFF
TGCAGCGTTGGGTATGAGCAGTTCTTC
>TRBV5-6|.|TRBJ1-2|.
CASSLERGPNYGYTF
TGTGCCAGCAGCCTGGAGCGAGGGCCTAACTATGGCTACACCTTC
>TRBV6-6|.|TRBJ1-2|.
CASSWAGDYGYTF
TGTGCCAGCAGTTGGGCAGGGGACTATGGCTACACCTTC
>TRBV7-2|.|TRBJ2-3|.
CASSVQDGTQYF
TGTGCCAGCAGCGTACAGGATGGTACGCAGTATTTT
>TRBV7-2|TRBD2|TRBJ2-5|.
CASSLGGGHQETQYF
TGTGCCAGCAGCTTGGGCGGGGGACACCAAGAGACCCAGTACTTC
>TRBV5-1|.|TRBJ1-3|.
CASSLGGPGNTIYF
TGCGCCAGCAGCTTGGGAGGTCCAGGAAACACCATATATTTT
>TRBV2|TRBD1|TRBJ1-2|.
CASRAGGGYTF
TGTGCCAGCAGAGCAGGGGGAGGCTACACCTTC
>TRBV14|.|TRBJ2-2|few
CASSQTRRELFF
TGTGCCAGCAGTCAGACACGCCGGGAGCTGTTTTTT
>TRBV11-3|TRBD1|TRBJ2-7|.
CASSGQGRYEQYF
TGTGCCAGCAGCGGACAGGGTAGATACGAGCAGTACTTC
>TRBV27|.|TRBJ2-1|.
CASRLLGLAENEQFF
TGTGCCAGCAGACTCCTGGGACTCGCAGAGAATGAGCAGTTCTTC
>TRBV27|.|TRBJ2-1|.
CASSRVLRGGEQFF
TGTGCCAGCAGCCGAGTCCTGAGGGGGGGAGAGCAGTTCTTC
>TRBV27|TRBD1|TRBJ2-7|.
CASSAPETGLDEQYF
TGTGCCAGCAGTGCGCCCGAGACAGGGCTCGACGAGCAGTACTTC
>TRBV19|.|TRBJ1-6|.
CASTAYNSPLHF
TGTGCCAGTACGGCCTATAATTCACCCCTCCACTTT
>TRBV29-1|.|TRBJ1-1|few
CSVEDHPGAFF
TGCAGCGTTGAGGACCATCCGGGAGCTTTCTTT
>TRBV29-1|.|TRBJ1-1|few
CSASRGQMNTEAFF
TGCAGCGCGTCCCGTGGACAGATGAACACTGAAGCTTTCTTT
>TRBV4-3|.|TRBJ2-3|.
CASRVASSADTQYF
TGCGCCAGCAGGGTTGCTAGTAGTGCAGATACGCAGTATTTT
>TRBV7-9|.|TRBJ2-2|few
CASPPAATSNTGELFF
TGTGCCAGCCCCCCGGCAGCAACCTCGAACACCGGGGAGCTGTTTTTT
>TRBV7-2|TRBD1|TRBJ1-2|.
CASSAQGNYGYTF
TGTGCCAGCAGCGCACAGGGGAACTATGGCTACACCTTC
>TRBV30|TRBD1|TRBJ2-7|.
CAWSINRDRGHEQYF
TGTGCCTGGAGTATCAACCGGGACAGGGGACACGAGCAGTACTTC
>TRBV7-2|TRBD2|TRBJ2-5|.
CASSPRPPLAGGLETQYF
TGTGCCAGCAGCCCCCGACCTCCTCTGGCGGGGGGGCTTGAGACCCAGTACTTC
>TRBV29-1|.|TRBJ1-2|.
CSVEAGVAGYGYTF
TGCAGCGTTGAGGCAGGGGTCGCAGGCTATGGCTACACCTTC
>TRBV6-5|.|TRBJ1-3|.
CASMPTQGPIYF
TGTGCCAGCATGCCCACGCAGGGCCCCATATATTTT
>TRBV25-1|.|TRBJ1-2|.
CASSESYGYTF
TGTGCCAGCAGTGAATCGTATGGCTACACCTTC
>TRBV6-5|.|TRBJ2-7|once
CASSYSNGGGYEQYF
TGTGCCAGCAGTTACTCGAACGGGGGCGGCTACGAGCAGTACTTC
>TRBV6-5|.|TRBJ1-1|few
CASSPLLVNTEAFF
TGTGCCAGCAGTCCTTTATTGGTGAACACTGAAGCTTTCTTT